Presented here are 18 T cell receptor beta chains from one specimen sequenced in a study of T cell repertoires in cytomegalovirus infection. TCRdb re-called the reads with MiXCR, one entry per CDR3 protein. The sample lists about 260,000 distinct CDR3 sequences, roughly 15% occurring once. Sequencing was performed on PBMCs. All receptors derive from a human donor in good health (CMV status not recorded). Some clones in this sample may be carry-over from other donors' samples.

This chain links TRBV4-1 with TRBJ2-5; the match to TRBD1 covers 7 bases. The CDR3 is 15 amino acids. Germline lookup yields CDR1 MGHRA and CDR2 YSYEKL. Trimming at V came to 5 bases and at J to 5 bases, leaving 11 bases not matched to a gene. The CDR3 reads CASSVGTVKEETQYF. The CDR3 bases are TGCGCCAGCAGCGTCGGGACAGTTAAAGAGGAGACCCAGTACTTC.

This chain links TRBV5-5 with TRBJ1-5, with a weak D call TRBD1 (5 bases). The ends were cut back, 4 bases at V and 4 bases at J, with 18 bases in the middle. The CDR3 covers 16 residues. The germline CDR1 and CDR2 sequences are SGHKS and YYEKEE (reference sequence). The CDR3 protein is CASSPLGGGWNQPQHF. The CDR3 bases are TGTGCCAGCAGCCCGCTGGGTGGGGGTTGGAATCAGCCCCAGCATTTT. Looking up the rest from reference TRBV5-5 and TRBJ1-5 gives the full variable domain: DAGVTQSPTHLIKTRGQQVTLRCSPISGHKSVSWYQQVLGQGPQFIFQYYEKEERGRGNFPDRFSARQFPNYSSELNVNALLLGDSALYLCASSPLGGGWNQPQHFGDGTRLSIL.

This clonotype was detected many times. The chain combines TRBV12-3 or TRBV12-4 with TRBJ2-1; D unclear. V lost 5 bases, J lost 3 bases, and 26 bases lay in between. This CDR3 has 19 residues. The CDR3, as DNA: TGTGCCAGCAGTCCCACCATCCCGTCTACAAATCAAGACTACAATGAGCAGTTCTTC. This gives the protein CASSPTIPSTNQDYNEQFF.

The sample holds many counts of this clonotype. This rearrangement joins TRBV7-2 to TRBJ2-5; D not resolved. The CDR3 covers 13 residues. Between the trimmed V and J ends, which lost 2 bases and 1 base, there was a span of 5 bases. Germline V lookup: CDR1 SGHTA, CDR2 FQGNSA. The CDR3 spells CASSLFPQETQYF. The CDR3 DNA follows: TGTGCCAGCAGCTTATTCCCCCAAGAGACCCAGTACTTC.

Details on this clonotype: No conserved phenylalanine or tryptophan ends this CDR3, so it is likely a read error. Here the CDR3 reads CASSLRTALVEQYS. The CDR3 nucleotides are TGTGCCAGCAGCCTTAGGACAGCTCTCGTCGAGCAGTACTCC. This chain connects TRBV7-6 to TRBJ2-7; tentative D call: TRBD1 (6 bases). This CDR3 comprises 14 residues. Germline V gene sequence: CDR1 SGHVS, CDR2 FNYEAQ. Trimming shortened V by 5 bases and J by 6 bases, and 17 bases separated the two germline ends.

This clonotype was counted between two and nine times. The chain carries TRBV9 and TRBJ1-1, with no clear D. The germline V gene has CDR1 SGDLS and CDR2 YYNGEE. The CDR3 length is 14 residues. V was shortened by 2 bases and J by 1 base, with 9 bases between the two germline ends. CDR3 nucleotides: TGTGCCAGCAGCGTCAGCCCGAGGAACACTGAAGCTTTCTTT. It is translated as CASSVSPRNTEAFF.

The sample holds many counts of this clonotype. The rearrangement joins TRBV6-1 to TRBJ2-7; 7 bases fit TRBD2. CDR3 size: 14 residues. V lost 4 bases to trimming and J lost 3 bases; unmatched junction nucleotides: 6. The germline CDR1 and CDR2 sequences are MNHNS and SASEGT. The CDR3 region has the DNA TGTGCCAGCAGTGGAGCGGGGAAAGGCTACGAGCAGTACTTC. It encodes CASSGAGKGYEQYF.

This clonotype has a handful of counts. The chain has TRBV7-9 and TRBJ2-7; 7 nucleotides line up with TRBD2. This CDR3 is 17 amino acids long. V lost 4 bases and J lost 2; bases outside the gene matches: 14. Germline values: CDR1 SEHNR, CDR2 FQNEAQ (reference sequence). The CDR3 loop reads CASSSTTVGGDPYEQYF. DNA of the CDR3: TGTGCCAGCAGCTCAACGACAGTTGGGGGGGATCCCTACGAGCAGTACTTC.

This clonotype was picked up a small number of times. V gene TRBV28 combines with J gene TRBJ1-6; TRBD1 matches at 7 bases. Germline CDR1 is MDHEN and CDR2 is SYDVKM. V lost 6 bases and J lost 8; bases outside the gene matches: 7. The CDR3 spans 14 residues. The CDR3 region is CASSAGTEDSPLHF. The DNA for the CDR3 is TGTGCCAGCAGCGCGGGGACAGAGGATTCACCCCTCCACTTT.

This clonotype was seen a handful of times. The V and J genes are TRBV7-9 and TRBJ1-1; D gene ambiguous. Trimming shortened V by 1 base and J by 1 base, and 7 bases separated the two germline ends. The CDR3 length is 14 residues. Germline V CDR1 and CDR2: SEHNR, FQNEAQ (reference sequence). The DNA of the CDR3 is TGTGCCAGCAGCTTAGAATCCGGGAACACTGAAGCTTTCTTT. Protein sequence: CASSLESGNTEAFF.

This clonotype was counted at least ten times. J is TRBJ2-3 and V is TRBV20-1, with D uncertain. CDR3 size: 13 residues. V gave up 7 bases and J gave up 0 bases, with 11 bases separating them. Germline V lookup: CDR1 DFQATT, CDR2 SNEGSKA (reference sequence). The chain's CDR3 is CSGGFPSTDTQYF. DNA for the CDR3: TGCAGTGGAGGTTTTCCGAGCACAGATACGCAGTATTTT.

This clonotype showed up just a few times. The CDR3 sequence: CASSIQGANTEAFF. The CDR3 bases are TGTGCCAGTAGTATACAGGGGGCGAACACTGAAGCTTTCTTT. The J gene is TRBJ1-1, the V gene TRBV19; 8 bases match TRBD1. Germline CDR1 reads LNHDA; CDR2 reads SQIVND (reference sequence). V shed 2 bases and J 1 base; nucleotides not matched to a gene: 0. The CDR3 consists of 14 residues.

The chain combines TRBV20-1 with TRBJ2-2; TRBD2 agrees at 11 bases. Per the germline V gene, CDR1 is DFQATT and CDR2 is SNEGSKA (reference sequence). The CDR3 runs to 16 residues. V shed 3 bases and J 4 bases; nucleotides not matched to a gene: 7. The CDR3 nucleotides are TGCAGTGCTAGCCTTAGCGGGAGGGCCGTCACCGGGGAGCTGTTTTTT. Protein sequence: CSASLSGRAVTGELFF.

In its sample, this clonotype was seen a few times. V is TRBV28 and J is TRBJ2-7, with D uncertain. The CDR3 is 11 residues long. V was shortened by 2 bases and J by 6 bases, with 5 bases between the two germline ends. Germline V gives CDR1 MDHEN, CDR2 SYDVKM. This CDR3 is CASSLPSEQYF. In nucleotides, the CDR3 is TGTGCCAGCAGTTTACCTAGCGAGCAGTACTTC.

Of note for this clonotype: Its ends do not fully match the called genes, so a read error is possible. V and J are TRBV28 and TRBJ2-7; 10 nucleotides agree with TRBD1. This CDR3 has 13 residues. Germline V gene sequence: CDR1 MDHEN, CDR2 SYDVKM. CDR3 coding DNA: TGTGCCAGCAGGGGGACAGGGGCAGTACCAGGAAACTTC. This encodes CASRGTGAVPGNF.

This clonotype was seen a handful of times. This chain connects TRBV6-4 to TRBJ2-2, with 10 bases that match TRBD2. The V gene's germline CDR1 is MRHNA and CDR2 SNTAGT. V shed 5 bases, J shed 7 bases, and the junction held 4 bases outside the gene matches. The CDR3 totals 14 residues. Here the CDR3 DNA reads TGTGCCAGCAGTCTACTAGCGGGAAACGGGGAGCTGTTTTTT. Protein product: CASSLLAGNGELFF.

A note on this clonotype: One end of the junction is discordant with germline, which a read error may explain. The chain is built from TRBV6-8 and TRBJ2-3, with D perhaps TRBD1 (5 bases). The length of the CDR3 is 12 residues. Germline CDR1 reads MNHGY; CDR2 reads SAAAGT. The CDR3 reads CASSDSGLTQYF. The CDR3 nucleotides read TGTGCCAGCAGTGACTCAGGGCTTACGCAGTATTTT.

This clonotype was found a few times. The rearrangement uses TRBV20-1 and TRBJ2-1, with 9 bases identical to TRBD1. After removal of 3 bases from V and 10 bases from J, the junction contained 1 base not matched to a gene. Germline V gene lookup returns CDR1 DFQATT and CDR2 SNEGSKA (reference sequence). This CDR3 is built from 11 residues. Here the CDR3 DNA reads TGCAGTGCTAGGACAGGGGGGGAGCAGTTCTTC. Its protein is CSARTGGEQFF.